This TCR beta chain is drawn from a study of regulatory T cells in long-lasting Graves disease. Study-wide background: More than 5 years of antithyroid drugs with positive TSH receptor antibodies defined persistent Graves' disease.

This clonotype has a count of ten or more. Its antigen is unknown. Time point given: persistent/refractory GD, antithyroid drugs over 5 years with positive TRAb. RNA extracted from PBMCs served as the sequencing template. In building TCR beta libraries, iRepertoire HTBI primers were used together with Arm-PCR of CDR3 regions. TCRdb processed the multiplex PCR reads anew with MiXCR; each CDR3 protein has one entry. This sample has some 370,000 distinct CDR3 sequences, with approximately 25% found just once. The ends were cut back, 2 bases at V and 8 bases at J, with 16 bases in the middle. The CDR3 loop spans 14 amino acids. Per germline, CDR1 SGHRS and CDR2 YFSETQ. Study conclusions and caveats: Exclusively peripheral blood, rather than thyroid tissue, was studied. TRBV28, TRBJ1-2 and TRBJ2-5 were segments that persistent disease favored. Persistent patients had more shared public clonotypes (about 2,800) than new patients (roughly 970).

The sequencing used peripheral blood mononuclear cells (PBMCs), collected when the disease was refractory, from a patient treated with antithyroid drugs. The V and J genes are TRBV5-1 and TRBJ1-2; D not resolved. The TCR sequence derives from a woman aged 40 to 49 with Graves disease. CDR3 region: CASSLPGEKGGYTF. CDR3 sequence (DNA): TGCGCCAGCAGCTTACCGGGAGAAAAAGGAGGCTACACCTTC.